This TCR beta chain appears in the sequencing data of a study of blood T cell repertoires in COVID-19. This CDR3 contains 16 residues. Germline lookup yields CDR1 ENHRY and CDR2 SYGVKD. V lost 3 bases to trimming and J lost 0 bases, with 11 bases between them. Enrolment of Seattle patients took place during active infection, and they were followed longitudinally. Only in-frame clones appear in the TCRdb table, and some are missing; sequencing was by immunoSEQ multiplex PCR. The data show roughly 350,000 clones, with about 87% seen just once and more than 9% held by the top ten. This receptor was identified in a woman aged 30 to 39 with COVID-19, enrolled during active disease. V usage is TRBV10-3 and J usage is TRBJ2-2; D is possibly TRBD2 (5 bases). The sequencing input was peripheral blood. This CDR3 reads CAISDPSGANTGELFF. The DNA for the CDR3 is TGTGCCATCAGTGACCCGAGCGGCGCGAACACCGGGGAGCTGTTTTTT.